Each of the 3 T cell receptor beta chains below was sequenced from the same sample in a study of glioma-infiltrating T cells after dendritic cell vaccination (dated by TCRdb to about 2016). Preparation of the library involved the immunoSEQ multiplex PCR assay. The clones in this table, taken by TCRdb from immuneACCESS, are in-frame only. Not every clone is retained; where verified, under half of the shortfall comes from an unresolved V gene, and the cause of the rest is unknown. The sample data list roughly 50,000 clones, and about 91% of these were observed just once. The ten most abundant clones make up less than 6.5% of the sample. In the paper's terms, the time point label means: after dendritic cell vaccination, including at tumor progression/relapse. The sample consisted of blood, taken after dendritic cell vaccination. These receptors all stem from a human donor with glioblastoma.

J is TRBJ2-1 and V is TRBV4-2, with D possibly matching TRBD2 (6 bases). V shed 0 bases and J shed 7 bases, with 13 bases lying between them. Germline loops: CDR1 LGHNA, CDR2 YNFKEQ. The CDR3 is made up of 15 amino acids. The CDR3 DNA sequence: TGTGCCAGCAGCCAAGATTTAGCGGCCCCGAATGAGCAGTTCTTC. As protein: CASSQDLAAPNEQFF.

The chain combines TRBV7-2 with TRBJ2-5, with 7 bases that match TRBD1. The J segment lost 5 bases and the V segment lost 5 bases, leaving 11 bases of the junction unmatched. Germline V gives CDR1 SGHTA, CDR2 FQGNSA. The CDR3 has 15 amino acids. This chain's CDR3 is CASSPQQGIGETQYF. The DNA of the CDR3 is TGTGCCAGCAGCCCCCAACAGGGGATCGGCGAGACCCAGTACTTC.

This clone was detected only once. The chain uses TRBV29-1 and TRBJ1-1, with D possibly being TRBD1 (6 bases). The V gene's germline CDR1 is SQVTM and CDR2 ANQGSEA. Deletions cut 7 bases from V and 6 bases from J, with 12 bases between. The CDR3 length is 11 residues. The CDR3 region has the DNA TGCAGCGGGCGACAGGTGGCTGAAGCTTTCTTT. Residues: CSGRQVAEAFF. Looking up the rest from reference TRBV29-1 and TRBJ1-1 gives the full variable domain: SAVISQKPSRDICQRGTSLTIQCQVDSQVTMMFWYRQQPGQSLTLIATANQGSEATYESGFVIDKFPISRPNLTFSTLTVSNMSPEDSSIYLCSGRQVAEAFFGQGTRLTVV.